Described below is a single T cell receptor (beta chain) sequence and its context. Its antigen remains undetermined. There are no base qualities to consult, and no much larger clone falls within one base. The entry originates in a study of PD-L1 blockade in urothelial cancer (dated by TCRdb to 2015 to 2018). About the study as a whole: All patients started therapy around 2014 and received atezolizumab 1,200 mg intravenously every 3 weeks. A median of about 150,000 T cells and 85,000 or so unique TCRs was obtained from blood samples, and a median clonality of around 0.072 was observed. Somatic, immune and clinical correlates of response to PD-L1 blockade with atezolizumab in urothelial cancer were the focus of an exploratory multi-omic analysis. Patients had an ECOG performance status of 0 or 1 and had received between 0 and 3 prior chemotherapy regimens. About 90% of the roughly 30 patients were males with bladder-origin urothelial cancer, and about 60% of the 29 reported a prior smoking history. Durable clinical benefit was defined as progression-free survival longer than 6 months, and TCR features were also tested against progression-free and overall survival. Blood samples were analyzed at 3 weeks after treatment start (second dose) and at 6 weeks after treatment start. Pretreatment tumor samples, along with matched peripheral blood serially collected before and after atezolizumab treatment, were subjected to TCR sequencing. Durable clinical benefit was achieved by nine patients and was not achieved by 20 patients. Around 30 patients had pretreatment blood TCR-seq, roughly 24 had at least one posttreatment blood collection, and roughly 24 had tumor TCR-seq. In the same patients, pretreatment tumors underwent whole exome sequencing and RNA sequencing in addition to TCR sequencing.

Synthetic TCR analog templates were spiked into each PCR so that absolute template abundance could be estimated from read counts. The immunoSEQ assay used bias-controlled V and J gene primers to amplify TCRbeta CDR3 regions from genomic DNA. Sequencing of rearranged TCRbeta segments was performed at approximately 20X coverage. On the study's bioinformatics: Sequencing errors were corrected by clustering and CDR3s were annotated against IMGT to assign V, D and J genes. Downstream analyses used only productive TCRbeta rearrangements and left out out-of-frame or stop-codon sequences. To compute clonality, Shannon entropy was normalized by the log of the number of unique productive sequences and then subtracted from one. Fisher's exact test with Benjamini-Hochberg correction, using a cutoff of adjusted p below 0.01, was how clones that differed between time points or between blood and tumor were identified. TCRdb retrieved this table from immuneACCESS and kept in-frame rearrangements only. Not all clones are present; in checked studies, unresolved V genes account for under half, and no reason is known for the remainder. For V, J and clone size, that table is used; D and trimming come from the DNA. Across this sample there are just under 45,000 clones, with 88% seen only once. Of the sample, roughly an eighth falls within the top ten clones.

Summary of the overall study and its limitations: Among patients with durable benefit, tumor-associated TCR clones showed greater expansion in peripheral blood 3 weeks after treatment started (n = 22, p = 0.022). Small sample size (n ≈ 27) and many exploratory analyses mean the results are intended to be hypothesis-generating. Improved progression-free and overall survival was associated with having pretreatment peripheral blood TCR clonality below the median.

The CDR1 and CDR2 encoded by the germline V gene (reference sequence) are SEHNR and FQNEAQ. The V end loses 4 bases and the J end loses 5 bases, and a stretch of 14 bases separates them. The cysteine opens and the phenylalanine closes a CDR3 of 14 amino acids. CDR3 DNA is the only sequence kept; it has 42 bases, read in frame from the first base. The cohort included 29 patients with locally advanced or metastatic urothelial carcinoma who were treated at Memorial Sloan Kettering on a trial protocol. Peripheral blood mononuclear cells were collected pretreatment and during treatment, with between 1 and 8 total time points per patient. The Qiagen DNeasy Blood extraction kit was used to purify genomic DNA from total PBMCs and tumor samples. PBMCs were collected pretreatment and during treatment and were isolated and stored as previously described.

The chain links TRBV7-9 with TRBJ2-5; a weak D assignment points to TRBD1 (5 bases agree). This TCR came from a woman aged 60-70 years with urothelial cancer. This specimen was PBMCs, taken around atezolizumab (anti-PD-L1) treatment. The nucleotide sequence is TGTGCCAGCAGCTCCGGACACCTTCGGGAGACCCAGTACTTC. It encodes CASSSGHLRETQYF.